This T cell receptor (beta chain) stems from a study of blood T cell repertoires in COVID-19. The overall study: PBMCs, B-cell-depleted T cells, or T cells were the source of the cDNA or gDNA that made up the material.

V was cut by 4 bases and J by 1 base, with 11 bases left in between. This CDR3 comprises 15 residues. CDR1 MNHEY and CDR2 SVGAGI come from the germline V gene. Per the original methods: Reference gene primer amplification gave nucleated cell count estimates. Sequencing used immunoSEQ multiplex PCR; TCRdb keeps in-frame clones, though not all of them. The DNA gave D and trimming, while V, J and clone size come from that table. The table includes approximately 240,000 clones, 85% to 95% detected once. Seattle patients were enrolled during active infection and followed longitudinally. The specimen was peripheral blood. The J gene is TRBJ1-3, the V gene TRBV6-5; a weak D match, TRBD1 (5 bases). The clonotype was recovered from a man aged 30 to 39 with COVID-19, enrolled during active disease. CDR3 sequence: CASSLQTGSGNTIYF. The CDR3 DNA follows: TGTGCCAGCAGTTTACAAACAGGTTCTGGAAACACCATATATTTT.